The source of this T cell receptor beta chain is a study of regulatory T cells in long-lasting Graves disease. Findings and limits, study-wide: Repertoires from persistent disease leaned toward TRBV28, TRBJ1-2 and TRBJ2-5.

The time point: newly diagnosed GD, antithyroid drugs for less than 3 months. The TCR library used RNA extracted from PBMCs. This clonotype was recorded at least ten times. Antigen unknown. Trimming took 6 bases from V and 3 from J, leaving 24 bases between them. There are 17 residues in the CDR3. Germline V lookup: CDR1 ENHRY, CDR2 SYGVKD. iRepertoire HTBI primers and Arm-PCR of CDR3 regions built TCR beta libraries. Each CDR3 protein gets one entry after TCRdb re-called the multiplex PCR reads with MiXCR. Of some 240,000 distinct CDR3 sequences in the sample, roughly 18% were seen once. This same sample was also part of a study on T cells in Graves' hyperthyroidism and ophthalmopathy.

The V gene is TRBV10-3, the J gene TRBJ2-7; D is unclear. Sample: peripheral blood mononuclear cells (PBMCs), taken at new diagnosis, from a patient treated with antithyroid drugs. The source of this sequence is a woman aged 25 to 39 with Graves disease. Here the CDR3 DNA reads TGTGCCATCAGCGACTTTACCACGGACGGATCCATCTACGAGCAGTACTTC. Protein product: CAISDFTTDGSIYEQYF.